The 27 T cell receptor beta chains below come from one sample, sequenced in a study of cytomegalovirus exposure and HLA in healthy donors. Sequencing used immunoSEQ multiplex PCR; TCRdb keeps in-frame clones, though not all of them. The sample shows around 140,000 clones, approximately 86% of them seen only once. Sequenced input: PBMCs. These TCRs come from a man between 18 and 35 years old in good health and CMV-seropositive.

This chain joins TRBV19 and TRBJ1-5; the match to TRBD1 covers 7 bases. V gave up 3 bases and J gave up 4 bases; unmatched junction bases: 9. This CDR3 spans 16 amino acids. Germline CDR1 reads LNHDA; CDR2 reads SQIVND (reference sequence). As DNA, the CDR3 is TGTGCCAGTAGTATCCAGGGGGGTAGTCCGAATCAGCCCCAGCATTTT. Its translation: CASSIQGGSPNQPQHF. The full variable domain, completed using reference TRBV19 and TRBJ1-5, is DGGITQSPKYLFRKEGQNVTLSCEQNLNHDAMYWYRQDPGQGLRLIYYSQIVNDFQKGDIAEGYSVSREKKESFPLTVTSAQKNPTAFYLCASSIQGGSPNQPQHFGDGTRLSIL.

The sample holds one count of this clone. The chain links TRBV5-6 to TRBJ2-1; D might be TRBD2 (5 bases). The CDR3 spans 14 residues. Trimming took off 7 bases at V and 6 bases at J, with 17 bases between the two ends. Germline CDR1 SGHDT, CDR2 YYEEEE. CDR3 loop: CASLARDPGNEQFF. The DNA of the CDR3 is TGTGCCAGCCTCGCACGGGATCCGGGCAATGAGCAGTTCTTC.

This rearrangement joins TRBV29-1 to TRBJ2-3; 12 bases match TRBD2. V lost 6 bases to trimming and J lost 0 bases; unmatched junction nucleotides: 1. From germline, CDR1 is SQVTM and CDR2 ANQGSEA. The CDR3 totals 14 residues. The CDR3 region is CSVGLAGSTDTQYF. CDR3 DNA: TGCAGCGTCGGACTAGCGGGAAGCACAGATACGCAGTATTTT.

Details on this clone: Other nucleotide sequences from this sample produce the same CDR3. V usage is TRBV7-9 and J usage is TRBJ1-3, with 7 positions matching TRBD1. This CDR3 is built from 14 residues. Unmatched junction bases numbered 6, after V lost 6 bases and J lost 4 bases. Germline V CDR1 and CDR2: SEHNR, FQNEAQ (reference sequence). The CDR3 reads CASSRDRDGNTIYF. As DNA, the CDR3 is TGTGCCAGCAGTCGCGACAGGGACGGAAACACCATATATTTT.

In regard to this clone: Other nucleotide sequences from this sample produce the same CDR3. V and J are TRBV27 and TRBJ2-5, with TRBD1 matching over 8 bases. The CDR3 has 13 residues. The junction had 5 bases not matched to a gene; V was cut back by 4 bases and J by 7 bases. Germline-derived CDR1 and CDR2 are MNHEY and SMNVEV (reference sequence). The CDR3 reads CASSWTGRGTQYF. CDR3 in DNA: TGTGCCAGCAGTTGGACAGGGCGAGGGACCCAGTACTTC.

This clone was detected only once. The rearrangement joins TRBV7-8 to TRBJ2-1; D gene ambiguous. Germline V gene sequence: CDR1 SGHVS, CDR2 FQNEAQ. This CDR3 comprises 14 residues. V lost 5 bases, J lost 5 bases, and 13 bases lay in between. CDR3 residues: CASSMTWQDNEQFF. In DNA form, the CDR3 reads TGTGCCAGCAGCATGACGTGGCAGGACAATGAGCAGTTCTTC.

This sequence joins TRBV5-4 and TRBJ2-2; TRBD2 matches at 15 bases. Germline CDR1 SGHNT, CDR2 YYREEE (reference sequence). The CDR3 is 14 residues long. V lost 7 bases, J lost 7 bases, and 2 bases stayed unmatched. CDR3 sequence (DNA): TGTGCCAGCGGACTAGCGGGAGGGAACGGGGAGCTGTTTTTT. Residues: CASGLAGGNGELFF.

The chain recombines TRBV7-9 with TRBJ1-1; D is unclear. The CDR3 consists of 14 residues. The ends were cut back, 4 bases at V and 1 base at J, with 10 bases in the middle. Per the germline V gene, CDR1 is SEHNR and CDR2 is FQNEAQ (reference sequence). CDR3: CASSSLGPNTEAFF. In DNA form, the CDR3 reads TGTGCCAGCAGCTCCCTGGGCCCGAACACTGAAGCTTTCTTT.

This chain's CDR3 is CASSLGRRGTGDEKLFF. The CDR3 coding sequence is TGTGCCAGCAGCTTAGGGCGGAGAGGGACAGGGGATGAAAAACTGTTTTTT. The chain recombines TRBV13 with TRBJ1-4; TRBD1 matches at 10 bases. Germline V lookup: CDR1 PRHDT, CDR2 FYEKMQ (reference sequence). The CDR3 extends over 17 amino acids. The ends lost 0 bases at V and 6 bases at J; junction bases unmatched: 7. Full variable domain (missing parts from reference TRBV13 and TRBJ1-4): AAGVIQSPRHLIKEKRETATLKCYPIPRHDTVYWYQQGPGQDPQFLISFYEKMQSDKGSIPDRFSAQQFSDYHSELNMSSLELGDSALYFCASSLGRRGTGDEKLFFGSGTQLSVL.

V gene TRBV5-1 combines with J gene TRBJ1-2; TRBD1 matches at 9 bases. V shed 5 bases and J 2 bases; nucleotides not matched to a gene: 4. The germline V gene has CDR1 SGHRS and CDR2 YFSETQ. The CDR3 is made up of 14 amino acids. CDR3 nucleotides: TGCGCCAGCAGGCCACAGGGGGCGAACTATGGCTACACCTTC. Translating it yields CASRPQGANYGYTF.

The chain links TRBV14 to TRBJ2-2; 12 bases are shared with TRBD2. The germline V gene has CDR1 SGHDN and CDR2 FVKESK. The length of the CDR3 is 16 residues. Trimming took 6 bases from V and 4 from J; bases not matched to a gene: 6. CDR3 in amino acids: CASRTSGRSGTGELFF. The DNA of the CDR3 is TGTGCCAGCAGGACTAGCGGGAGAAGTGGCACCGGGGAGCTGTTTTTT.

The chain is built from TRBV6-5 and TRBJ2-1, with D hard to call. CDR3 size: 11 residues. Trimming left V 7 bases short and J 7 bases short, with 8 bases between. Germline V gene lookup returns CDR1 MNHEY and CDR2 SVGAGI. For the CDR3, the DNA is TGTGCCAGCACCCTCGGGAATGAGCAGTTCTTC. Amino acids: CASTLGNEQFF.

This rearrangement joins TRBV5-1 to TRBJ1-4; no definite D call. Germline V gene data show CDR1 as SGHRS and CDR2 as YFSETQ. Trimming took off 5 bases at V and 4 bases at J, with 12 bases between the two ends. The CDR3 consists of 14 residues. DNA of the CDR3: TGCGCCAGCAGTCCGACGGGTATTAATGAAAAACTGTTTTTT. This codes for CASSPTGINEKLFF.

Here the CDR3 DNA reads TGTGCCAGCAGCCATCCGGTGGGGCGTCCGTTCTACGAGCAGTACTTC. Amino acid sequence: CASSHPVGRPFYEQYF. J is TRBJ2-7 and V is TRBV7-9; perhaps TRBD1 as D (5 bases). Between the trimmed V and J ends, which lost 5 bases and 3 bases, there was a span of 20 bases. The length of the CDR3 is 16 residues. Germline V gene lookup returns CDR1 SEHNR and CDR2 FQNEAQ (reference sequence).

The gene calls are TRBV11-2 and TRBJ2-7; TRBD1 might be the D (6 bases). CDR3 size: 15 residues. Trimming cost V 3 bases and J 5 bases, with 17 bases left between them. From germline, CDR1 is SGHAT and CDR2 FQNNGV. The CDR3 nucleotides read TGTGCCAGCAGCTTCGTACAGGGTAAGGGAAACGAGCAGTACTTC. This gives the protein CASSFVQGKGNEQYF.

Only a few counts were recorded for this clone. The chain couples TRBV6-1 to TRBJ2-3; 14 bases align to TRBD2. After removal of 6 bases from V and 5 bases from J, the junction contained 4 bases not matched to a gene. CDR1 and CDR2 from the germline V gene are MNHNS and SASEGT. There are 15 residues in the CDR3. The CDR3 sequence: CASRPGTSGGDTQYF. CDR3 DNA: TGTGCCAGCAGACCCGGGACTAGCGGGGGAGATACGCAGTATTTT.

The CDR3 nucleotides read TGCGCCAGCAGCGTGACTACGGGTGTCGGCTCTGGAAACACCATATATTTT. Residues: CASSVTTGVGSGNTIYF. The chain uses TRBV5-1 and TRBJ1-3; no reliable D call. The V and J ends lost 4 bases and 0 bases respectively, with 17 bases between them. CDR1 is SGHRS, CDR2 YFSETQ, per germline. The CDR3 consists of 17 residues.

The rearrangement joins TRBV7-9 to TRBJ1-5, with TRBD1 as a possible D gene (6 bases). The CDR3 has 19 residues. Germline CDR1 reads SEHNR; CDR2 reads FQNEAQ (reference sequence). The germline V and J ends were trimmed by 1 base and 1 base, with 20 bases remaining between them. The DNA of the CDR3 is TGTGCCAGCAGCTTAGTGAGGGCAGGGACAACAAGGAGCAATCAGCCCCAGCATTTT. Translated: CASSLVRAGTTRSNQPQHF.

This clone was detected once. J is TRBJ1-2 and V is TRBV13; perhaps TRBD1 as D (5 bases). The CDR3 runs 15 residues. Looked up from germline, CDR1 is PRHDT and CDR2 is FYEKMQ (reference sequence). V lost 5 bases, J lost 7 bases, and 20 bases lay in between. DNA for the CDR3: TGTGCCAGCAGCCCAAACCCAGGGTGGATAGGTGGCTACACCTTC. It codes for CASSPNPGWIGGYTF.

The chain joins TRBV6-5 to TRBJ1-1, with D tentatively TRBD1 (5 bases). CDR1 and CDR2 (germline): MNHEY, SVGAGI. This CDR3 spans 11 amino acids. Trimming left V 7 bases short and J 5 bases short, with 8 bases between. The CDR3 reads CASNQGTEAFF. Here the CDR3 DNA reads TGTGCCAGCAACCAGGGTACTGAAGCTTTCTTT.

The chain joins TRBV30 to TRBJ1-1, with D uncertain. V was cut by 2 bases and J by 5 bases, with 6 bases left in between. Per germline, CDR1 GTSNPN and CDR2 SVGIG (reference sequence). The CDR3 spans 11 residues. DNA of the CDR3: TGTGCCTGGAGTACTCTAACTGAAGCTTTCTTT. Protein sequence: CAWSTLTEAFF. The whole variable domain, remainder taken from reference TRBV30 and TRBJ1-1, is SQTIHQWPATLVQPVGSPLSLECTVEGTSNPNLYWYRQAAGRGLQLLFYSVGIGQISSEVPQNLSASRPQDRQFILSSKKLLLSDSGFYLCAWSTLTEAFFGQGTRLTVV.

V usage is TRBV18 and J usage is TRBJ1-2, with D maybe TRBD1 (5 bases). The V gene lost 4 bases and the J gene lost 3 bases, with 15 bases spanning the gap. This CDR3 is built from 15 residues. Germline V gene data show CDR1 as KGHSH and CDR2 as LQKENI. The CDR3, as DNA: TGTGCCAGCTCACAATTGAACAGGAGGGACTATGGCTACACCTTC. As protein: CASSQLNRRDYGYTF.

This clone was observed a single time. The V call is TRBV2, the J call TRBJ2-2; D perhaps matches TRBD2 (6 bases). The CDR3 is 11 residues long. Germline CDR1 and CDR2: SNHLY and FYNNEI. V dropped 9 bases and J dropped 5 bases, with 7 bases sitting between them. The CDR3: CARGTTGELFF. CDR3 DNA: TGTGCCAGAGGGACTACCGGGGAGCTGTTTTTT.

This chain uses TRBV28 with TRBJ2-7, with D perhaps TRBD1 (6 bases). Between the trimmed V and J ends, which lost 6 bases and 3 bases, there was a span of 15 bases. CDR1 is MDHEN and CDR2 is SYDVKM in the germline V gene. The CDR3 runs to 14 residues. CDR3 sequence reads: CASRAPTGFYEQYF. In DNA form, the CDR3 reads TGTGCCAGCAGGGCGCCCACAGGGTTCTACGAGCAGTACTTC.

V gene TRBV25-1 combines with J gene TRBJ2-7; 9 bases match TRBD1. Per the germline V gene, CDR1 is MGHDK and CDR2 is SYGVNS. The CDR3 runs to 15 residues. V lost 4 bases, J lost 5 bases, and 9 bases stayed unmatched. CDR3 protein: CASSGVQGALNEQYF. Written as DNA, the CDR3 is TGTGCCAGCAGTGGGGTACAGGGGGCTCTGAACGAGCAGTACTTC.

V gene TRBV9 combines with J gene TRBJ2-1; a weak D match, TRBD2 (5 bases). Trimming pared 0 bases from V and 9 bases from J, leaving 16 bases between. CDR1 SGDLS and CDR2 YYNGEE come from the germline V gene. This CDR3 region has 15 residues. CDR3 loop: CASSVVDWKNAEQFF. CDR3 sequence (DNA): TGTGCCAGCAGCGTAGTGGACTGGAAAAATGCTGAGCAGTTCTTC.

The J gene is TRBJ2-2, the V gene TRBV7-2; 11 bases match TRBD2. The germline gives CDR1 SGHTA, CDR2 FQGNSA. This CDR3 region has 13 residues. J gave up 12 bases and V 4 bases, and 4 bases lay outside the gene matches. This chain's CDR3 is CASSSSSGRKLFF. In nucleotides, the CDR3 is TGTGCCAGCAGCTCGTCTAGCGGGAGGAAGCTGTTTTTT.